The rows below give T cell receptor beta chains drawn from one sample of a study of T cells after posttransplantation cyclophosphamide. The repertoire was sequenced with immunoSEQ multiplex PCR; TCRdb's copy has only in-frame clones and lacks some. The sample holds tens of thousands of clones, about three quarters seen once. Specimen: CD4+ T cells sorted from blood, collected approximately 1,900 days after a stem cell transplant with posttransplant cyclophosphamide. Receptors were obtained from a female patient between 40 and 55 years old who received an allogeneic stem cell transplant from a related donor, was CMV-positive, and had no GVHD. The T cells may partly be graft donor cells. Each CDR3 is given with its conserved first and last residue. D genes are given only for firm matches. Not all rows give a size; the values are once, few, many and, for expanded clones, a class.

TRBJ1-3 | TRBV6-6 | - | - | CASSGTRSSGNTIYF | TGTGCCAGCAGTGGAACCCGGAGCTCTGGAAACACCATATATTTT
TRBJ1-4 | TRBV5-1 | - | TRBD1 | CASSEDRVGLEKLFF | TGCGCCAGCAGCGAGGACAGGGTGGGACTGGAAAAACTGTTTTTT
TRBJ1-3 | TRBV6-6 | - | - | CASSTGQAGGTIYF | TGTGCCAGCAGCACCGGCCAGGCCGGGGGCACCATATATTTT
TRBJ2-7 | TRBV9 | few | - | CASRGEGSYEQYF | TGTGCCAGCAGAGGGGAAGGGTCCTACGAGCAGTACTTC
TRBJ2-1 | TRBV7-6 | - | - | CASSSSMQGGGNEQFF | TGTGCCAGCAGCTCCTCGATGCAAGGGGGGGGCAATGAGCAGTTCTTC
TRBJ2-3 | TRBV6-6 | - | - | CASTSAVFTDTQYF | TGTGCCAGCACCTCGGCGGTATTCACAGATACGCAGTATTTT
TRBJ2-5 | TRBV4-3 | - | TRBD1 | CASSQTTGGAETQYF | TGCGCCAGCAGCCAAACCACAGGGGGCGCAGAGACCCAGTACTTC
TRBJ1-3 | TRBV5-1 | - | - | CASSLSGQPVSGNTIYF | TGCGCCAGCAGCTTGTCCGGACAGCCGGTCTCTGGAAACACCATATATTTT
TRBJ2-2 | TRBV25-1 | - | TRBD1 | CASSVTGTGKGTGELFF | TGTGCCAGCAGTGTCACCGGGACAGGGAAAGGGACCGGGGAGCTGTTTTTT
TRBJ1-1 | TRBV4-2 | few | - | CASSQAGDNTEAFF | TGTGCCAGCAGCCAAGCAGGGGACAACACTGAAGCTTTCTTT
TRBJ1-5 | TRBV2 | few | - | CASSAGIGDQPQHF | TGTGCCAGCAGTGCTGGGATCGGGGATCAGCCCCAGCATTTT
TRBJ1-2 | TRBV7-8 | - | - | CASSLAGTPHGYTF | TGTGCCAGCAGCTTAGCCGGGACACCTCATGGCTACACCTTC
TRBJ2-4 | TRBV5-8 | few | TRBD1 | CASSLVRGPKNIQYF | TGTGCCAGCAGCTTAGTCAGGGGGCCCAAAAACATTCAGTACTTC
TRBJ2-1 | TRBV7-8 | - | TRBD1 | CASSLDRVNEQFF | TGTGCCAGCAGCCTCGACAGGGTCAATGAGCAGTTCTTC
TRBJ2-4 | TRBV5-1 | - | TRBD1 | CASSPGQALKNIQYF | TGCGCCAGCAGCCCGGGACAGGCCTTGAAAAACATTCAGTACTTC
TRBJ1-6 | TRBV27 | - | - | CASSLGGGNSPLHF | TGTGCCAGCAGTTTAGGGGGAGGTAATTCACCCCTCCACTTT
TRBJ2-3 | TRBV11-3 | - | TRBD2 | CASSVSGGRTDTQYF | TGTGCCAGCAGCGTTAGCGGGGGCCGCACAGATACGCAGTATTTT
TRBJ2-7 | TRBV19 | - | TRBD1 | CASSFRTGWAYEQYF | TGTGCCAGTAGTTTCAGGACAGGGTGGGCCTACGAGCAGTACTTC
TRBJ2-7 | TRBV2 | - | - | CASSERGNYEQYF | TGTGCCAGCAGTGAGAGAGGGAACTACGAGCAGTACTTC
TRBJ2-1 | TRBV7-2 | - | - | CASSLDGPGEQFF | TGTGCCAGCAGCTTAGACGGTCCCGGTGAGCAGTTCTTC
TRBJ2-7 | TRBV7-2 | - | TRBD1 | CASSRTGTDYEQYF | TGTGCCAGCAGCAGAACCGGGACAGACTACGAGCAGTACTTC
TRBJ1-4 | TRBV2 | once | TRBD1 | CASRTTGAPNEKLFF | TGTGCCAGCAGGACGACAGGGGCGCCTAATGAAAAACTGTTTTTT
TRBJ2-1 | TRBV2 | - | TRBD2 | CASRPLAGVPNEQFF | TGTGCCAGCAGACCCCTAGCGGGGGTACCCAATGAGCAGTTCTTC
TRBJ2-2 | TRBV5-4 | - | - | CASSLELAGHTGELFF | TGTGCCAGCAGCCTGGAGCTTGCGGGTCACACCGGGGAGCTGTTTTTT
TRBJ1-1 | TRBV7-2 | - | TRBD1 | CASSPGTDEAFF | TGTGCCAGCAGCCCGGGGACAGATGAAGCTTTCTTT
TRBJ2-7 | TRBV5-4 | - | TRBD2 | CASSFGLAGGKGSYEQYF | TGTGCCAGCAGCTTCGGACTAGCGGGGGGTAAAGGGTCCTACGAGCAGTACTTC